This entry describes one T cell receptor beta chain. As yet, its antigen is unknown. This entry belongs to a study of T cell responses to AZD1222 COVID-19 vaccine. Overall study results and limits: White British people made up most donors, females outnumbered males, and clonal diversity was possibly underestimated. Spike-specific TCR depth and breadth grew after two AZD1222 doses. Only a handful of AZD1222 recipients, more than 5 in all, had baseline seropositivity.

Trimming shortened V by 6 bases and J by 4 bases, and 16 bases separated the two germline ends. Looked up from germline, CDR1 is MNHEY and CDR2 is SVGAGI. The CDR3 is 15 residues long. The method was immunoSEQ multiplex PCR; TCRdb's version includes in-frame clones alone and lacks a portion of them. Among under 45,000 clones listed, 88% were seen once. Sequencing was performed on peripheral blood, taken 28 days after the second dose of the MenACWY control vaccine. This receptor was taken from an adult who received the MenACWY meningococcal vaccine as a control. This chain joins TRBV6-5 and TRBJ1-5, with TRBD1 as a possible D gene (5 bases). The CDR3 region is CASSPIGGVNQPQHF. CDR3 in DNA: TGTGCCAGCAGCCCGATAGGAGGGGTAAATCAGCCCCAGCATTTT.